This paragraph covers one T cell receptor beta chain sequence. The data stem from a study of blood T cell repertoires in COVID-19. Method: immunoSEQ multiplex PCR; TCRdb's copy keeps in-frame clones and lacks some. Of 35,000 to 45,000 clones listed, roughly 90% were seen once; the top ten hold approximately 3%. Sequencing was done on a sample of peripheral blood. The sequence was obtained from a man aged 50 to 59 with active COVID-19.

The CDR3 DNA sequence: TGTGCCAGTAGAAAAAGTCCCGGGACAGGGGATGAAAAACTGTTTTTT. This gives the protein CASRKSPGTGDEKLFF. The chain is built from TRBV19 and TRBJ1-4; 10 nucleotides align to TRBD1. The CDR3 runs to 16 residues. Germline trimming cut 6 bases from V and 6 bases from J; bases unmatched to any gene: 10. The germline gives CDR1 LNHDA, CDR2 SQIVND (reference sequence).